This T cell receptor (beta chain) emerged from a study of shared clonotypes between healthy human individuals. Method: immunoSEQ multiplex PCR; TCRdb's copy keeps in-frame clones and lacks some. The sample contains about 1 million clones, about 76% of which appear only once. This TCR was recovered from a young man in good health. Material for sequencing was memory CD4+ T cells sorted from blood. Specified subset: CD45RA-negative fraction.

The CDR3 DNA reads as TGTGCCAGCAGTTTTGGCGGGACATCAAGGCATGGCTACACCTTC. Protein product: CASSFGGTSRHGYTF. The chain has TRBV28 and TRBJ1-2; tentatively, D is TRBD1 (6 bases). The V gene lost 3 bases and the J gene lost 6 bases, with 17 bases spanning the gap. The germline V gene encodes CDR1 MDHEN and CDR2 SYDVKM. The CDR3 covers 15 residues.